This T cell receptor beta chain was found in a study of patients and donors after allogeneic stem cell transplantation. MiXCR was run by TCRdb on the RT-PCR reads, yielding one entry per CDR3 protein. The sample has about 960,000 distinct CDR3 sequences, approximately 19% seen once. This TCR derives from a human donor who was either an allogeneic HSCT recipient or a stem cell or donor lymphocyte infusion donor (not recorded which). It is not recorded whose cells these are; they may come from a transplant donor. Sequenced material: blood, either unsorted or a sorted T cell fraction (not recorded which).

The CDR3 spells CARKPWDSLNSPLHF. The CDR3 DNA sequence: TGTGCCAGAAAACCCTGGGACAGCCTTAATTCACCCCTCCACTTT. This chain links TRBV2 with TRBJ1-6, with TRBD1 matching 7 bases. Trimming took 9 bases from V and 6 from J; bases not matched to a gene: 11. From germline, CDR1 is SNHLY and CDR2 FYNNEI. There are 15 residues in the CDR3.